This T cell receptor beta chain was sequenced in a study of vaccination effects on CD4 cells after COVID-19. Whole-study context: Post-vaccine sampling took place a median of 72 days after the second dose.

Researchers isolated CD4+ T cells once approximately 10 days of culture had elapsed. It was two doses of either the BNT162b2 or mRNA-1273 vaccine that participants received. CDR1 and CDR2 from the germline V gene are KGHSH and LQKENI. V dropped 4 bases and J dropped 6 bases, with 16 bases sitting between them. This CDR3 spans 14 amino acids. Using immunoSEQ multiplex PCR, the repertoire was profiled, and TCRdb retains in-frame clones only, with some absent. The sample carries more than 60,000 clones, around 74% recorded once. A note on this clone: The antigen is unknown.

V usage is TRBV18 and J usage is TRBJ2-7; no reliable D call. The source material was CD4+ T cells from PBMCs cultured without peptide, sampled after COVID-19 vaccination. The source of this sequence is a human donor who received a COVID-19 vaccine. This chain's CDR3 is CASSLRVGGSEQYV. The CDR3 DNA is TGTGCCAGCTCACTACGGGTGGGTGGAAGCGAGCAGTACGTC.